The clone carrying this T cell receptor (beta chain) was counted a single time. Some clones are missing from TCRdb's copy, which holds only in-frame ones; the method was immunoSEQ multiplex PCR. Seen here are 200,000 to 250,000 clones, approximately 80% observed once, and the top ten hold roughly 13%. The data were obtained in a study of blood T cell repertoires in COVID-19. Trimming left V 1 base short and J 3 bases short, with 12 bases between. The CDR3 length is 16 residues. Germline V gives CDR1 KGHSH, CDR2 LQKENI. The clonotype originates from a human donor in a cohort sampled during active COVID-19. The rearrangement joins TRBV18 to TRBJ2-2, with D possibly matching TRBD1 (5 bases). Input material: peripheral blood. The CDR3 DNA follows: TGTGCCAGCTCACCACGTCAGGGTCGGGACACCGGGGAGCTGTTTTTT. Translation: CASSPRQGRDTGELFF.